One and the same sample provided the 24 T cell receptor beta chains below, sequenced in a study of tumor and adjacent non-tumor tissue in lung cancer. No cell sorting was done before RNA was extracted from the tissue. TCRbeta libraries were built with three rounds of nested PCR, modified from ARM-PCR. In TCRdb, the multiplex PCR reads were re-called with MiXCR into one record per CDR3 protein. This sample has 70,000 to 90,000 distinct CDR3 sequences, with 75% to 90% found just once. Sequenced input: lung tumor tissue. The receptors originated from a woman between 50 and 59 years old with non-small cell lung cancer.

This clonotype was counted at least ten times. The gene calls are TRBV20-1 and TRBJ2-3, with 7 positions matching TRBD1. Germline V gene data show CDR1 as DFQATT and CDR2 as SNEGSKA (reference sequence). V dropped 4 bases and J dropped 5; count of bases not matched to a gene: 6. This CDR3 has 13 residues. CDR3 nucleotide sequence: TGCAGTGCTACCCAGGGGGTAGGAGATACGCAGTATTTT. Translating gives CSATQGVGDTQYF.

Notes on this clonotype: A read error may produce the germline difference seen at one junction end. The rearrangement links TRBV4-2 to TRBJ2-3; D is possibly TRBD1 or TRBD2 (6 bases each). Germline CDR1 reads LGHNA; CDR2 reads YNFKEQ. This CDR3 has 17 amino acids. CDR3 in amino acids: CASSQVGGVRGTDTQYF. The CDR3 nucleotides are TGTGCCAGCAGTCAAGTGGGGGGAGTCAGGGGTACAGATACGCAGTATTTT.

As for this clonotype: Given a much more abundant clone one base away, this may be a read error. The chain employs TRBV7-2 and TRBJ2-1; a possible D gene is TRBD2 (6 bases). Germline lookup yields CDR1 SGHTA and CDR2 FQGNSA. The CDR3 loop spans 12 amino acids. V lost 5 bases to trimming and J lost 12 bases, with 14 bases between them. The CDR3 sequence is CASSPYRGVQFF. In nucleotides, the CDR3 is TGTGCCAGCAGCCCATACCGCGGGGTGCAGTTCTTC.

This chain uses TRBV6-2 or TRBV6-3 with TRBJ2-7, with D possibly being TRBD2 (6 bases). The CDR3 is made up of 15 amino acids. The V gene lost 6 bases and the J gene lost 4 bases, with 19 bases spanning the gap. Per germline, CDR1 MNHEY and CDR2 SVGEGT. CDR3 nucleotide sequence: TGTGCCAGCAGCCCGGGCCTAGCGCACTCATACGAGCAGTACTTC. Its protein is CASSPGLAHSYEQYF.

On this clonotype itself: One end of the junction does not line up with germline, which may come from a read error. The chain has TRBV20-1 and TRBJ2-3; possibly TRBD2 for D (6 bases). Germline CDR1 DFQATT, CDR2 SNEGSKA (reference sequence). The CDR3 length is 14 residues. The CDR3 DNA follows: TGCAGTGCGGCCAGGACTAATATGACAGATACGCAGAATTTT. Protein product: CSAARTNMTDTQNF.

Worth noting for this clonotype: The junction and the germline gene differ at one end; a read error may be behind it. The chain employs TRBV6-2 or TRBV6-3 and TRBJ2-1, with D perhaps matching TRBD1 or TRBD2 (5 bases each). Per the germline V gene, CDR1 is MNHEY and CDR2 is SVGEGT. This CDR3 comprises 15 residues. The CDR3 sequence: CASTDWGEGYIEQFF. The CDR3 DNA follows: TGTGCCAGCACCGACTGGGGAGAGGGGTACATTGAGCAGTTCTTC.

Worth noting for this clonotype: Mismatch with germline at one junction end may stem from a read error. The chain is built from TRBV12-3 or TRBV12-4 and TRBJ1-6, with D unresolved. This CDR3 region has 9 residues. In nucleotides, the CDR3 is TGTGCCAGTAGTCCCCCCCTCCGCTTT. This gives the protein CASSPPLRF.

Worth noting for this clonotype: A read error is likely, as this CDR3 ends without the conserved phenylalanine or tryptophan. The chain links TRBV4-2 to TRBJ1-4; 9 bases line up with TRBD1. The CDR3 totals 14 residues. CDR1 is LGHNA and CDR2 is YNFKEQ in the germline V gene. V shed 3 bases and J 7 bases; nucleotides not matched to a gene: 3. This CDR3 reads CASSQGQGSEKLFY. In DNA form, the CDR3 reads TGTGCCAGCAGCCAGGGACAGGGTAGTGAAAAACTGTTTTAT.

A remark on this clonotype: One end of the junction varies from germline; a read error may be responsible. The rearrangement joins TRBV20-1 to TRBJ1-6; no reliable D call. From germline, CDR1 is DFQATT and CDR2 SNEGSKA (reference sequence). The CDR3 consists of 15 residues. This chain's CDR3 is CSARDLVTFSSPLRF. Written as DNA, the CDR3 is TGCAGTGCTAGAGATCTGGTTACGTTTAGTTCACCCCTCCGCTTT.

Concerning this clonotype itself: At one of its ends the junction is not consistent with the germline gene, which may arise from a read error. The chain links TRBV28 to TRBJ1-3; TRBD1 might be the D (5 bases). The CDR3 extends over 14 amino acids. From germline, CDR1 is MDHEN and CDR2 SYDVKM. The CDR3 loop reads CASGQVGGGNIIYF. CDR3 bases: TGTGCCAGCGGCCAAGTTGGGGGTGGAAACATCATATATTTT. The full variable domain, with the rest looked up from reference TRBV28 and TRBJ1-3, is DVKVTQSSRYLVKRTGEKVFLECVQDMDHENMFWYRQDPGLGLRLIYFSYDVKMKEKGDIPEGYSVSREKKERFSLILESASTNQTSMYLCASGQVGGGNIIYFGEGSWLTVV.

A note on this clonotype: The junction departs from germline at one end; a sequencing error may be responsible. The chain couples TRBV4-3 to TRBJ1-5; D is uncertain. The length of the CDR3 is 14 residues. Germline V gives CDR1 LGHNA, CDR2 YSLEER. The CDR3 DNA follows: TGCGCCAACAGCCTATGGGCGGGAAGTCAGCCCCAGCATTTT. Protein sequence: CANSLWAGSQPQHF.

This clonotype appeared once. The missing conserved phenylalanine or tryptophan at the end of this CDR3 makes a read error likely. The DNA is left out, because the CDR3 cannot be placed on it with certainty; the CDR3 is given as TCRdb lists it. The chain joins TRBV20-1 to TRBJ2-1. Germline V gene sequence: CDR1 DFQATT, CDR2 SNEGSKA (reference sequence). Both ends counted, the CDR3 spans 8 residues. The CDR3 sequence is CSAGDGSL.

The genes are TRBV11-2 and TRBJ2-2; 7 positions agree with TRBD2. Germline V gives CDR1 SGHAT, CDR2 FQNNGV. After removal of 7 bases from V and 7 bases from J, the junction contained 15 bases not matched to a gene. CDR3 length equals 16 residues. DNA for the CDR3: TGTGCCAGCATCTCAGTGACTAGCAGGAGGGTCGGGGAGCTGTTTTTT. Translated, it gives CASISVTSRRVGELFF. The full variable domain, rest sourced from reference TRBV11-2 and TRBJ2-2, is EAGVAQSPRYKIIEKRQSVAFWCNPISGHATLYWYQQILGQGPKLLIQFQNNGVVDDSQLPKDRFSAERLKGVDSTLKIQPAKLEDSAVYLCASISVTSRRVGELFFGEGSRLTVL.

Of note for this clonotype: This may be a read error: a much more frequent sequence differs by one nucleotide. This chain uses TRBV6-5 with TRBJ1-1; D is unclear. V was cut by 7 bases and J by 4 bases, with 16 bases left in between. The CDR3 covers 14 residues. Germline V lookup: CDR1 MNHEY, CDR2 SVGAGI. CDR3 sequence: CASTHGVNSTEAFF. As DNA, the CDR3 is TGTGCCAGCACTCATGGAGTTAATAGCACTGAAGCTTTCTTT.

This rearrangement joins TRBV7-2 to TRBJ2-3, with a weak D call TRBD1 (6 bases). The V end lost 3 bases, the J end lost 2 bases, and 9 bases lay between the germline ends. The CDR3 is 14 residues long. Germline CDR1 and CDR2: SGHTA and FQGNSA. The CDR3 DNA reads as TGTGCCAGCAGCTTTCAGGGGTCCACAGATACGCAGTATTTT. Amino acid sequence: CASSFQGSTDTQYF. The full variable domain, rest sourced from reference TRBV7-2 and TRBJ2-3, is GAGVSQSPSNKVTEKGKDVELRCDPISGHTALYWYRQSLGQGLEFLIYFQGNSAPDKSGLPSDRFSAERTGGSVSTLTIQRTQQEDSAVYLCASSFQGSTDTQYFGPGTRLTVL.

Comment on this clonotype: A junction end diverges from the germline sequence, so it may reflect a read error. The DNA for the CDR3 is TGCAGCGCCCTGGGGGGGGACTATGCCTACACCTTC. This translates into CSALGGDYAYTF. The genes are TRBV29-1 and TRBJ1-2; D is possibly TRBD1 (5 bases). This CDR3 has 12 residues. Germline CDR1 SQVTM, CDR2 ANQGSEA.

About this clonotype itself: Given a much more abundant clone one base away, this may be a read error. The CDR3 nucleotides read TGCGCCAGCAGCTTGGAGCAGGGGGCTGGAAGCACCATATATTTT. Amino acid sequence: CASSLEQGAGSTIYF. This chain uses TRBV5-1 with TRBJ1-3; 8 bases map to TRBD1. Germline V lookup: CDR1 SGHRS, CDR2 YFSETQ. The CDR3 consists of 15 residues.

On this clonotype itself: This is likely a read error, given that the CDR3 carries no conserved phenylalanine or tryptophan at its end. The DNA is omitted, as the CDR3 cannot be located on it reliably, and the CDR3 follows TCRdb's listing. The V and J genes are TRBV6-5 and TRBJ2-2; TRBD1, as called in the table, went unchecked against the DNA. Germline V gives CDR1 MNHEY, CDR2 SVGAGI. Ends included, the CDR3 has 16 residues. The CDR3 loop is CASIHIRQRGTGELVL.

In regard to this clonotype: A read error is likely, as this CDR3 ends without the conserved phenylalanine or tryptophan. V usage is TRBV29-1 and J usage is TRBJ1-3, with unresolved D. Germline V gives CDR1 SQVTM, CDR2 ANQGSEA. This CDR3 comprises 13 residues. CDR3 nucleotide sequence: TGCTGCGTCTGGACTGACTGTGGAAACACCATATATGTT. It codes for CCVWTDCGNTIYV.

About this clonotype: A read error may account for a junction end that differs from germline. This rearrangement joins TRBV28 to TRBJ2-1; 12 bases line up with TRBD2. CDR3 length: 18 residues. The germline V gene has CDR1 MDHEN and CDR2 SYDVKM. The CDR3 region is CASSSRLAGALSYNEQFF. The CDR3 DNA follows: TGTGCCAGCAGTTCGCGACTAGCGGGGGCACTATCCTACAATGAACAGTTCTTC.

As concerns this clonotype: An end of the junction differs from the germline gene, which may be a read error. The chain couples TRBV11-2 to TRBJ2-7; D gene ambiguous. CDR3 length: 15 residues. Germline V lookup: CDR1 SGHAT, CDR2 FQNNGV. The CDR3 DNA reads as TGTGCCAGCAGCATATCTCCGACTCCCTCCTACGAGCAGTACTTT. This gives the protein CASSISPTPSYEQYF.

To note about this clonotype: Germline and junction disagree at one end, which may indicate a read error. The chain links TRBV12-3 or TRBV12-4 to TRBJ2-6, with D possibly TRBD2 on 7 matching bases. The CDR3 runs to 16 residues. The CDR3 bases are TGTACCAGCAGAACGGGGGGCTCCACTGTGGCCAACGTCCTGACTTTC. Its protein product is CTSRTGGSTVANVLTF.

With respect to this clonotype: One end of the junction varies from germline; a read error may be responsible. The gene calls are TRBV11-1 and TRBJ2-2, with TRBD2 identical over 9 bases. Germline lookup yields CDR1 SGHAT and CDR2 FQDESV (reference sequence). The CDR3 spans 15 residues. The CDR3 protein is CASSYQREDSGELFF. The DNA of the CDR3 is TGTGCCAGCAGCTATCAGCGGGAGGACAGCGGGGAGTTGTTTTTT.

Turning to this clonotype: Germline is not matched at one junction end, which may reflect a read error. The chain recombines TRBV5-5 with TRBJ2-5; D is uncertain. This CDR3 has 14 amino acids. Looked up from germline, CDR1 is SGHKS and CDR2 is YYEKEE (reference sequence). The chain's CDR3 is CASSLLTLQETQYF. Here the CDR3 DNA reads TGCGCCAGCAGCTTGTTGACTCTTCAAGAGACCCAGTACTTC.